This is a list of T cell receptor beta chains from one sample in a study of blood T cell repertoires in COVID-19. Profiled with immunoSEQ multiplex PCR; TCRdb holds only in-frame clones, not every one. Among 240,000 or so clones listed, 88% were seen once. The sample consisted of peripheral blood. These receptors came from a woman in her twenties or thirties with acute or convalescent COVID-19. Both conserved end residues are part of each CDR3. D genes are given only for firm matches. A clone size is listed for some rows: how often the clone was seen (once, few, many), or a class if it is expanded.

clone size,CDR3 length,J gene,V gene,D gene,CDR3 DNA,CDR3 protein
-,15,TRBJ1-1,TRBV7-2,TRBD1,TGTGCCAGCAGCTTAGTAGTGACAGGGGTCACTGAAGCTTTCTTT,CASSLVVTGVTEAFF
-,12,TRBJ2-7,TRBV12-3/TRBV12-4,-,TGTGCCAGCAGTCTCCAACTAGCACAGCAGTACTTC,CASSLQLAQQYF
few,20,TRBJ2-6,TRBV6-6,TRBD2,TGTGCCAGCAGCCCCGGAGTAGCGGGAGGGCCTACTCGGGGGGCCAACGTCCTGACTTTC,CASSPGVAGGPTRGANVLTF
-,15,TRBJ2-7,TRBV4-3,TRBD1,TGCGCCAGCAGCCACGGACGGGACAGGGCCTACGAGCAGTACTTC,CASSHGRDRAYEQYF
-,13,TRBJ1-2,TRBV19,TRBD1,TGTGCCAGTAGTATACGGACAGGGGATGGCTACACCTTC,CASSIRTGDGYTF
-,16,TRBJ1-1,TRBV19,TRBD1,TGTGCCAGTAGTCTAACCCGGGACAGGGGTAACACTGAAGCTTTCTTT,CASSLTRDRGNTEAFF
few,15,TRBJ1-1,TRBV19,TRBD1,TGTGCCAGTAGTCTGATAGACAGGGCTGTCACTGAAGCTTTCTTT,CASSLIDRAVTEAFF
-,16,TRBJ2-1,TRBV14,TRBD2,TGTGCCAGCAGCCAAGAACCGGGACTAGCGAGCAATGAGCAGTTCTTC,CASSQEPGLASNEQFF
-,16,TRBJ2-7,TRBV3-1/TRBV3-2,TRBD2,TGTGCCAGCAGCCAAACCACGGGACTACCCTCCGGCGAGCAGTACTTC,CASSQTTGLPSGEQYF
-,15,TRBJ1-5,TRBV16,TRBD1,TGTGCCAGCAGCCGAGGACAGGGGGCGTCCCCGCCCCAGCATTTT,CASSRGQGASPPQHF
-,14,TRBJ2-7,TRBV7-3,-,TGTGCCAGCAGCCCCAGTAGTTTATCGGGCGAGCAGTACTTC,CASSPSSLSGEQYF
-,14,TRBJ2-4,TRBV6-5,TRBD2,TGTGCCAGCAGCACCGGACTAGCGGCCCTCATTCAGTACTTC,CASSTGLAALIQYF
-,14,TRBJ2-7,TRBV6-6,TRBD1,TGTGCCGGGAGGGGGGACAGGGAGACAAGCGAGCAGTACTTC,CAGRGDRETSEQYF
-,13,TRBJ1-2,TRBV5-4,TRBD1,TGTGCCAGCAGCCGCGGGACAGATAAGGGCTACACCTTC,CASSRGTDKGYTF
-,14,TRBJ1-3,TRBV19,TRBD1,TGTGCCAGTAGCCAACAGGGGGAAGGAAACACCATATATTTT,CASSQQGEGNTIYF
-,13,TRBJ1-5,TRBV6-6,-,TGTGCCAGCATCAGACAGTCCAATCAGCCCCAGCATTTT,CASIRQSNQPQHF
few,13,TRBJ2-7,TRBV10-3,TRBD2,TGTGCCATCAGTGAGCCGGGAGGGAACGAGCAGTACTTC,CAISEPGGNEQYF
-,15,TRBJ1-1,TRBV6-5,-,TGTGCCAGCAGGCTGGGGGGGTTAATGAACACTGAAGCTTTCTTT,CASRLGGLMNTEAFF
-,18,TRBJ2-7,TRBV4-3,TRBD2,TGCGCCAGCAGCCAAGCTCACCTTCCGGGAGGCCCCACCTACGAGCAGTACTTC,CASSQAHLPGGPTYEQYF
-,13,TRBJ2-1,TRBV10-2,-,TGCGCCAGCACTCAAGGACTTTACAATGAGCAGTTCTTC,CASTQGLYNEQFF
-,14,TRBJ1-5,TRBV6-5,-,TGTGCCAGCAGTTCCCGACAGGCTCAGAGGCCCCAGCATTTT,CASSSRQAQRPQHF
-,14,TRBJ1-2,TRBV30,-,TGTGCCTGGAGTGTACTGGCGGGTAACGGTGGCTACACCTTC,CAWSVLAGNGGYTF
-,14,TRBJ2-5,TRBV6-6,-,TGTGCCAGCAGTTACTCGGGGACTCAAGAGACCCAGTACTTC,CASSYSGTQETQYF
-,16,TRBJ2-1,TRBV3-1/TRBV3-2,TRBD1,TGTGCCAGCAGCCCCAACCAGGGACAGGGCGGCAATGAGCAGTTCTTC,CASSPNQGQGGNEQFF
-,14,TRBJ1-6,TRBV19,-,TGTGCCAGTAGCCCTCCCCGAGGGAATTCACCCCTCCACTTT,CASSPPRGNSPLHF
-,14,TRBJ2-2,TRBV5-4,-,TGTGCCAGCAGCTTGGACAGAAACACCGGGGAGCTGTTTTTT,CASSLDRNTGELFF
-,13,TRBJ1-2,TRBV9,-,TGTGCCAGCAGCGCAGGGAACTCCTATGGCTACACCTTC,CASSAGNSYGYTF
-,18,TRBJ1-5,TRBV27,TRBD1,TGTGCCAGCAGTTTATGGCCCCCGGACAGGGCCTGGGATCAGCCCCAGCATTTT,CASSLWPPDRAWDQPQHF
-,15,TRBJ1-2,TRBV30,-,TGTGCCTGGAGTGCACCGACAGTAGCTAACTATGGCTACACCTTC,CAWSAPTVANYGYTF
-,18,TRBJ2-2,TRBV5-1,TRBD2,TGCGCCAGCAGCTTGGGTCTAGCGGGAGGGCCGGACACCGGGGAGCTGTTTTTT,CASSLGLAGGPDTGELFF
-,15,TRBJ2-1,TRBV27,TRBD2,TGTGCCAGCAGTTTAGGGACTAGCGCCATCAATGAGCAGTTCTTC,CASSLGTSAINEQFF
-,16,TRBJ2-3,TRBV9,-,TGTGCCAGCAGCCCGCATTCACAGACGCCAACAGATACGCAGTATTTT,CASSPHSQTPTDTQYF
-,14,TRBJ2-5,TRBV15,-,TGTGCCACCAGCAGAGGCAATGGGGGGGAGACCCAGTACTTC,CATSRGNGGETQYF
-,15,TRBJ2-7,TRBV19,TRBD2,TGTGCCAGTACCTTGGGGACGGGAGGGACCTACGAGCAGTACTTC,CASTLGTGGTYEQYF
-,14,TRBJ2-2,TRBV2,TRBD1,TGTGCCAGCAGAGGACAGGGTTACACCGGGGAGCTGTTTTTT,CASRGQGYTGELFF
once,16,TRBJ1-6,TRBV6-6,TRBD1,TGTGCCAGCAGTTACTCGTCCAGGGGGCCTAATTCACCCCTCCACTTT,CASSYSSRGPNSPLHF
-,15,TRBJ1-1,TRBV28,-,TGTGCCACCAAAACCCAGGGGCCCGGGGGGAAGGAAGCTTTCTTT,CATKTQGPGGKEAFF
-,15,TRBJ2-7,TRBV15,TRBD2,TGTGCCACCAGCAGTCCCGGGGGGGCCCGTTACGAGCAGTACTTC,CATSSPGGARYEQYF
-,18,TRBJ2-6,TRBV4-3,-,TGCGCCAGCAGCCAAGTTTTGGGCGTGAGCTCTGGGGCCAACGTCCTGACTTTC,CASSQVLGVSSGANVLTF
medium-sized,14,TRBJ2-7,TRBV30,-,TGTGCCTGGAGTGTAAAACGGGATATCAACGAGCAGTACTTC,CAWSVKRDINEQYF
-,15,TRBJ2-7,TRBV6-5,TRBD1,TGTGCCAGCAGTTACAACAGGGGGCGACTCTACGAGCAGTACTTC,CASSYNRGRLYEQYF
-,13,TRBJ2-2,TRBV25-1,-,TGTGCCAGCAGTGGCTCCGGGTTCGGGGAGCTGTTTTTT,CASSGSGFGELFF
-,13,TRBJ2-1,TRBV7-9,-,TGTGCCAGCAGCGAGGCTGATTACAATGAGCAGTTCTTC,CASSEADYNEQFF
-,16,TRBJ2-1,TRBV24-1,TRBD2,TGTGCCACCAGTGACCAAGGGACTAGTAAATACAATGAGCAGTTCTTC,CATSDQGTSKYNEQFF
-,15,TRBJ2-1,TRBV5-4,-,TGTGCCAGCAGTCCTAAGACTAGTTCCTACAATGAGCAGTTCTTC,CASSPKTSSYNEQFF
once,14,TRBJ1-1,TRBV18,TRBD1,TGTGCCAGCTCACCATCGGGGCGGGGACAGGAAGCTTTCTTT,CASSPSGRGQEAFF
once,15,TRBJ2-1,TRBV9,TRBD2,TGTGCCAGCAGCGGGGGAACTAGCGAAGGCAATGAGCAGTTCTTC,CASSGGTSEGNEQFF
-,16,TRBJ1-1,TRBV4-3,TRBD1,TGCGCCAGCAGCCGAGGGACAGGGGGCGCCTCCACTGAAGCTTTCTTT,CASSRGTGGASTEAFF
-,13,TRBJ2-7,TRBV30,-,TGTGCCTGGAGAGAGGGGGGGCGATACGAGCAGTACTTC,CAWREGGRYEQYF
-,14,TRBJ1-2,TRBV24-1,TRBD1,TGTGCCACCAGTGATCTAACAGGGGACTATGGCTACACCTTC,CATSDLTGDYGYTF
-,15,TRBJ1-5,TRBV5-1,TRBD1,TGCGCCAGCAGCTTGGGGCAGGGGGCTAATCAGCCCCAGCATTTT,CASSLGQGANQPQHF
-,16,TRBJ2-7,TRBV19,TRBD1,TGTGCCAGTAGTATTGGCGGGACAGGGAGACCCTACGAGCAGTACTTC,CASSIGGTGRPYEQYF
-,15,TRBJ2-5,TRBV3-1/TRBV3-2,TRBD2,TGTGCCAGCAGCCAAGGGAATAGCGGGGCAGAGACCCAGTACTTC,CASSQGNSGAETQYF